This TCR beta chain emerged from a study of blood T cell repertoires in COVID-19. The wider study: Spain, Italy and the United States supplied samples that represented acute and convalescent COVID-19. PBMCs, B-cell-depleted T cells, or T cells provided the cDNA or gDNA that made up the material.

Original data processing: Amplification from reference gene primers served as the basis for estimated nucleated cell counts. Clones were sequenced by immunoSEQ multiplex PCR, and TCRdb holds only the in-frame ones, with some missing. V and J calls and clone size come straight from that table; D and trimming were deduced from the DNA. The sample contains 150,000 to 200,000 clones, 80% to 90% of which appear only once. Only one count was recorded for this clone. Sequencing was done on a sample of peripheral blood. The receptor was derived from a man aged 60 to 69 with acute or convalescent COVID-19.

In DNA form, the CDR3 reads TGTGCCAGCAGCCGGGGTTTCAGTCAGCCCCAGCATTTT. Its translation: CASSRGFSQPQHF. The rearrangement uses TRBV7-9 and TRBJ1-5; D not resolved. Trimming stripped 5 bases from V and 6 bases from J, with 11 bases between. The CDR3 totals 13 residues. The germline CDR1 and CDR2 sequences are SEHNR and FQNEAQ (reference sequence).